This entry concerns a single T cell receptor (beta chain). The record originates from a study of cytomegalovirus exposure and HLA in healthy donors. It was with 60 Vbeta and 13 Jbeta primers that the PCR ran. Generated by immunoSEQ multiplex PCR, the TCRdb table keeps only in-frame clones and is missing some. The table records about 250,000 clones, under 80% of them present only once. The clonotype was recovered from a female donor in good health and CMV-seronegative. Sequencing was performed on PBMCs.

As DNA, the CDR3 is TGTGCCAGCAGTACGGGTCTCAATCAGCCCCAGCATTTT. Encoded protein: CASSTGLNQPQHF. The chain carries TRBV6-5 and TRBJ1-5; D unclear. The CDR3 has 13 amino acids. V lost 5 bases and J lost 3, with 8 bases in between. Germline loops: CDR1 MNHEY, CDR2 SVGAGI.